The 27 T cell receptor beta chains given below trace back to one sample, sequenced in a study of T cell responses to AZD1222 COVID-19 vaccine. Profiling relied on immunoSEQ multiplex PCR, and the TCRdb table lists in-frame clones only, not all of them. The data contain around 120,000 clones, about 87% of them singletons. The sample in question was peripheral blood, obtained on day 0 of AZD1222 vaccination. Receptors were obtained from an adult in good health.

The chain carries TRBV5-1 and TRBJ2-3; 10 bases align to TRBD1. This CDR3 spans 14 amino acids. With 5 bases clipped from V and 3 bases from J, the junction kept 3 bases outside the gene matches. CDR1 and CDR2 (germline): SGHRS, YFSETQ. The CDR3: CASSRDRGTDTQYF. The CDR3, as DNA: TGCGCCAGCAGTCGGGACAGGGGAACAGATACGCAGTATTTT.

The chain carries TRBV3-1 (or the pseudogene TRBV3-2) and TRBJ1-1; the D gene is possibly TRBD1 (6 bases). V shed 5 bases and J shed 2 bases, with 15 bases lying between them. Germline-derived CDR1 and CDR2 are LGHDT and YNNKEL (reference sequence). The CDR3 spans 15 residues. CDR3 coding DNA: TGTGCCAGCAGCTATCCGGGACACCAAAACACTGAAGCTTTCTTT. Amino acids: CASSYPGHQNTEAFF.

The chain employs TRBV6-5 and TRBJ1-1; D is perhaps TRBD1 (6 bases). The germline V gene encodes CDR1 MNHEY and CDR2 SVGAGI. V was clipped by 5 bases and J by 2 bases, with 15 bases between them. The CDR3 is made up of 15 amino acids. The CDR3 DNA is TGTGCCAGCAGTCGACTATGGACAGAAAACACTGAAGCTTTCTTT. Translated: CASSRLWTENTEAFF.

Here the CDR3 reads CASTSGNLKFNQPQHF. CDR3 coding DNA: TGTGCCAGCACCTCTGGAAATCTAAAATTCAATCAGCCCCAGCATTTT. The chain carries TRBV9 and TRBJ1-5; D uncertain. V was shortened by 6 bases and J by 3 bases, with 19 bases between the two germline ends. The germline V gene encodes CDR1 SGDLS and CDR2 YYNGEE. The CDR3 totals 16 residues.

The rearrangement uses TRBV19 and TRBJ2-1; 9 nucleotides align to TRBD2. In germline, CDR1 is LNHDA, CDR2 SQIVND (reference sequence). The CDR3 contains 14 residues. V dropped 6 bases and J dropped 4; count of bases not matched to a gene: 4. The CDR3 region has the DNA TGTGCCAGTAGCCCTAGCGGGATTTACAATGAGCAGTTCTTC. Protein product: CASSPSGIYNEQFF.

CDR3 sequence (DNA): TGTGCCAGCAGACTTAGACAGGGAAACACCATATATTTT. This encodes CASRLRQGNTIYF. The chain uses TRBV12-3 or TRBV12-4 and TRBJ1-3; D may be TRBD1 (5 bases). This CDR3 has 13 residues. V lost 6 bases, J lost 4 bases, and 10 bases lay in between.

This clone was seen repeatedly, ten times or more. The rearrangement uses TRBV5-3 and TRBJ2-7, with 9 bases identical to TRBD2. TRBV5-3 belongs to the ORF category, with a function that is uncertain. CDR3 size: 14 residues. V trimming: 4 bases; J trimming: 5 bases; junction bases outside the gene matches: 7. CDR3 residues: CARSTGLARDEQYF. CDR3 DNA: TGTGCCAGAAGCACTGGACTAGCGAGAGACGAGCAGTACTTC.

The chain uses TRBV5-3 and TRBJ1-2, with TRBD1 as a possible D gene (6 bases). TRBV5-3 has ORF status, its function being uncertain. The ends were cut back, 6 bases at V and 4 bases at J, with 19 bases in the middle. The CDR3 sequence is 15 residues long. In DNA, the CDR3 is TGTGCCAGAACAACTGGGCAGGGGAGGTGCTATGGCTACACCTTC. It encodes CARTTGQGRCYGYTF.

The chain has TRBV28 and TRBJ1-3; no definite D call. The length of the CDR3 is 14 residues. Per the germline V gene, CDR1 is MDHEN and CDR2 is SYDVKM. Trimming left V 3 bases short and J 3 bases short, with 9 bases between. CDR3 residues: CASSFGVVGNTIYF. The CDR3 DNA reads as TGTGCCAGCAGTTTCGGGGTTGTTGGAAACACCATATATTTT.

The table lists this clone with a count of one. The chain links TRBV28 to TRBJ1-1; no reliable D call. With 3 bases removed from V and 11 bases from J, the gap between germline ends came to 19 bases. CDR3 length: 14 amino acids. CDR1 and CDR2 from the germline V gene are MDHEN and SYDVKM. CDR3 coding DNA: TGTGCCAGCAGTTTCCCAAACAGCCCGGAAGCGGCTTTCTTT. Translation: CASSFPNSPEAAFF.

V and J are TRBV29-1 and TRBJ2-7; TRBD2 is a possible D gene (5 bases). There are 12 residues in the CDR3. Germline V lookup: CDR1 SQVTM, CDR2 ANQGSEA. Deletions cut 7 bases from V and 0 bases from J, with 10 bases between. CDR3: CSAGGPSYEQYF. CDR3 in DNA: TGCAGCGCCGGAGGACCCTCCTACGAGCAGTACTTC.

The rearrangement links TRBV7-6 to TRBJ2-1, with D maybe TRBD1 (6 bases). Between the trimmed V and J ends, which lost 3 bases and 4 bases, there was a span of 13 bases. CDR1 is SGHVS, CDR2 FNYEAQ, per germline. This CDR3 has 15 amino acids. CDR3 nucleotides: TGTGCCAGCAGCTTTTCTACGGACAGATACAATGAGCAGTTCTTC. Translating gives CASSFSTDRYNEQFF.

The V call is TRBV28, the J call TRBJ1-3; perhaps TRBD1 as D (6 bases). The germline CDR1 and CDR2 sequences are MDHEN and SYDVKM. The CDR3 contains 15 residues. V lost 5 bases and J lost 4, with 15 bases in between. The CDR3 sequence: CASSPWGGTGNTIYF. In DNA, the CDR3 is TGTGCCAGCAGTCCTTGGGGGGGGACAGGAAACACCATATATTTT.

The chain combines TRBV5-6 with TRBJ1-6, with D uncertain. CDR3 length equals 14 residues. Germline V gene lookup returns CDR1 SGHDT and CDR2 YYEEEE. V lost 3 bases and J lost 8, with 12 bases in between. DNA for the CDR3: TGTGCCAGCAGCTCAGACACCGTATATTCACCCCTCCACTTT. It translates to CASSSDTVYSPLHF.

This chain joins TRBV24-1 and TRBJ1-1; D not certain. The CDR3 is 13 residues long. CDR1 is KGHDR and CDR2 is SFDVKD in the germline V gene. Trimming pared 4 bases from V and 4 bases from J, leaving 9 bases between. The CDR3 loop reads CATSDSHGTEAFF. DNA of the CDR3: TGTGCCACCAGTGACTCCCACGGCACTGAAGCTTTCTTT.

Written as DNA, the CDR3 is TGTGCCAGCAGACGACGGACAGGGCGTACTGAAGCTTTCTTT. Residues: CASRRRTGRTEAFF. The chain employs TRBV28 and TRBJ1-1; 8 bases are a match to TRBD1. The CDR3 is 14 residues long. The germline gives CDR1 MDHEN, CDR2 SYDVKM. With V trimmed by 6 bases and J by 5 bases, 8 bases remained unmatched.

The chain links TRBV11-2 to TRBJ1-3; unclear D gene. The CDR3 has 12 amino acids. V dropped 3 bases and J dropped 3 bases, with 3 bases sitting between them. The germline V gene encodes CDR1 SGHAT and CDR2 FQNNGV. The CDR3 here is CASSLNGNTIYF. The DNA for the CDR3 is TGTGCCAGCAGCTTGAATGGAAACACCATATATTTT.

The genes are TRBV6-6 and TRBJ1-5; D unclear. Germline V gene sequence: CDR1 MNHNY, CDR2 SVGAGI (reference sequence). The CDR3 runs to 12 residues. Trimming shortened V by 7 bases and J by 5 bases, and 9 bases separated the two germline ends. This CDR3 is CASKGGDQPQHF. The DNA for the CDR3 is TGTGCCAGCAAGGGAGGAGATCAGCCCCAGCATTTT.

The gene calls are TRBV27 and TRBJ2-3; no reliable D call. The germline V gene has CDR1 MNHEY and CDR2 SMNVEV (reference sequence). This CDR3 comprises 14 residues. V was cut by 3 bases and J by 0 bases, with 7 bases left in between. Here the CDR3 reads CASSLQFSTDTQYF. DNA for the CDR3: TGTGCCAGCAGTTTGCAGTTTAGCACAGATACGCAGTATTTT.

V is TRBV28 and J is TRBJ2-7; unclear D gene. Germline CDR1 and CDR2: MDHEN and SYDVKM. The germline V and J ends were trimmed by 6 bases and 3 bases, with 12 bases remaining between them. The CDR3 has 13 residues. CDR3 nucleotide sequence: TGTGCCAGCAGCCTATTGGGTGGCTACGAGCAGTACTTC. Encoded protein: CASSLLGGYEQYF.

The J gene is TRBJ1-1, the V gene TRBV5-1, with unresolved D. The CDR3 length is 14 residues. V shed 2 bases and J shed 9 bases, with 17 bases lying between them. Per germline, CDR1 SGHRS and CDR2 YFSETQ. The CDR3 DNA reads TGCGCCAGCAGCTTATCAGGATATACTAATCAAGCTTTCTTT. The encoded protein is CASSLSGYTNQAFF.

The V call is TRBV12-3 or TRBV12-4, the J call TRBJ1-2, with D perhaps matching TRBD1 (5 bases). The CDR3 runs to 10 residues. The ends were cut back, 2 bases at V and 14 bases at J, with 9 bases in the middle. CDR3 loop: CASSLSGQTF. The DNA of the CDR3 is TGTGCCAGCAGTTTATCAGGGCAAACCTTC.

This sequence joins TRBV5-1 and TRBJ1-2; D is possibly TRBD1 (6 bases). Deletions cut 0 bases from V and 8 bases from J, with 14 bases between. CDR3 length: 14 amino acids. Germline-derived CDR1 and CDR2 are SGHRS and YFSETQ. CDR3 residues: CASSLAPGRGGYTF. In DNA form, the CDR3 reads TGCGCCAGCAGCTTGGCCCCGGGCAGGGGAGGCTACACCTTC.

This chain links TRBV19 with TRBJ1-3; the match to TRBD1 covers 9 bases. The CDR3 contains 16 residues. CDR1 is LNHDA, CDR2 SQIVND, per germline (reference sequence). V shed 6 bases, J shed 0 bases, and the junction held 6 bases outside the gene matches. This CDR3 reads CASSAGQGRSGNTIYF. The DNA of the CDR3 is TGTGCCAGTAGCGCGGGACAGGGCCGCTCTGGAAACACCATATATTTT.

With respect to this clone: Since the CDR3 does not end with the conserved phenylalanine or tryptophan, this likely comes from a read error. The DNA is omitted, as the CDR3 cannot be located on it reliably, and the CDR3 follows TCRdb's listing. V usage is TRBV19 and J usage is TRBJ1-3; whether TRBD1, the table's D call, matches the DNA was not checked. The CDR3 is 16 amino acids long, termini counted. Per germline, CDR1 LNHDA and CDR2 SQIVND (reference sequence). CDR3 amino acids: CASSNGQGGLPSHTAI.

The gene calls are TRBV7-9 and TRBJ2-3; D perhaps matches TRBD1 (5 bases). Trimming removed 2 bases at V and 5 bases at J, with 17 bases between. The CDR3 contains 16 residues. From germline, CDR1 is SEHNR and CDR2 FQNEAQ (reference sequence). The CDR3 reads CASSLPPRAREDTQYF. CDR3 nucleotides: TGTGCCAGCAGCTTACCGCCCAGGGCCAGGGAAGATACGCAGTATTTT.

The J gene is TRBJ2-7, the V gene TRBV2; 8 bases line up with TRBD1. Germline V gives CDR1 SNHLY, CDR2 FYNNEI. The CDR3 consists of 14 residues. Trimming at V came to 4 bases and at J to 3 bases, leaving 5 bases not matched to a gene. The CDR3 DNA follows: TGTGCCAGCAGTGCGCAGGGGGCTGTCTACGAGCAGTACTTC. This sequence encodes CASSAQGAVYEQYF.